The 20 T cell receptor beta chains reported below all come from one sample, sequenced in a study of shared clonotypes between healthy human individuals. The repertoire was sequenced with immunoSEQ multiplex PCR; TCRdb's copy has only in-frame clones and lacks some. The table lists about 2 million clones, approximately 94% of them singletons. Positive CCR7 selection of CD45RO-negative cells yielded the naive CD8 cells, and terminally differentiated effector memory CD45RA+ cells were excluded. Sequencing was performed on naive CD8+ T cells sorted from blood. These receptors all stem from a man between 18 and 29 years old in good health.

This clone came up once. The rearrangement links TRBV15 to TRBJ2-1; D remains unclear. The CDR3 runs 13 residues. Germline assignment: CDR1 LNHNV and CDR2 YYDKDF (reference sequence). The V gene lost 0 bases and the J gene lost 8 bases, with 8 bases spanning the gap. CDR3 sequence reads: CATSRDRLDEQFF. The CDR3 DNA follows: TGTGCCACCAGCAGAGATCGGCTGGATGAGCAGTTCTTC.

The rearrangement uses TRBV29-1 and TRBJ2-7; D not certain. V lost 6 bases and J lost 4, with 10 bases in between. CDR3 length: 11 residues. Germline V gene data show CDR1 as SQVTM and CDR2 as ANQGSEA. The CDR3 loop reads CSVADPYEQYF. Written as DNA, the CDR3 is TGCAGCGTGGCTGACCCGTACGAGCAGTACTTC.

The J gene is TRBJ2-7, the V gene TRBV6-5; no reliable D call. The V and J ends lost 6 bases and 0 bases respectively, with 9 bases between them. The germline V gene encodes CDR1 MNHEY and CDR2 SVGAGI. The CDR3 is 13 amino acids. CDR3 bases: TGTGCCAGCAGCCAGGACGGCTCCTACGAGCAGTACTTC. This encodes CASSQDGSYEQYF.

J is TRBJ1-1 and V is TRBV6-1; 11 bases align to TRBD1. The CDR3 covers 15 residues. V shed 6 bases and J 1 base; nucleotides not matched to a gene: 4. Germline CDR1 and CDR2: MNHNS and SASEGT. The CDR3 bases are TGTGCCAGCAGCCCGGACAGGGGGCAGAACACTGAAGCTTTCTTT. It is translated as CASSPDRGQNTEAFF.

Worth noting for this clone: The sample holds other DNA sequences that translate to the same CDR3. The rearrangement links TRBV9 to TRBJ2-2; unclear D gene. V gave up 4 bases and J gave up 4 bases, with 11 bases separating them. Germline CDR1 reads SGDLS; CDR2 reads YYNGEE. CDR3 length: 14 residues. In DNA form, the CDR3 reads TGTGCCAGCAGCTTAGGCGGCGGCACCGGGGAGCTGTTTTTT. Translation gives CASSLGGGTGELFF.

This chain uses TRBV28 with TRBJ1-1; D call uncertain. Germline loops: CDR1 MDHEN, CDR2 SYDVKM. CDR3 size: 15 residues. V shed 3 bases and J shed 8 bases, with 19 bases lying between them. The CDR3 sequence: CASSFSDWGGKEAFF. The CDR3 DNA follows: TGTGCCAGCAGTTTTTCCGATTGGGGTGGTAAGGAAGCTTTCTTT.

Concerning this clone itself: The sample has other DNA sequences that encode this CDR3 too. The chain is built from TRBV2 and TRBJ1-4; D uncertain. The germline V and J ends were trimmed by 6 bases and 0 bases, with 11 bases remaining between them. The CDR3 is 15 amino acids. The V gene's germline CDR1 is SNHLY and CDR2 FYNNEI. As DNA, the CDR3 is TGTGCCAGCAGCGGTAGGACCGCAACTAATGAAAAACTGTTTTTT. This codes for CASSGRTATNEKLFF.

A remark on this clone: Additional DNA sequences in this sample encode the identical CDR3. The rearrangement uses TRBV4-1 and TRBJ2-5; D is possibly TRBD2 (5 bases). The CDR3 is made up of 13 amino acids. Per germline, CDR1 MGHRA and CDR2 YSYEKL. V shed 0 bases and J shed 5 bases, with 7 bases lying between them. CDR3 DNA: TGCGCCAGCAGCCAAGATAGCGAGGAGACCCAGTACTTC. Translated, it gives CASSQDSEETQYF.

The chain employs TRBV11-2 and TRBJ2-1; perhaps TRBD2 as D (6 bases). The CDR3 spans 14 residues. Germline CDR1 is SGHAT and CDR2 is FQNNGV. V dropped 8 bases and J dropped 4 bases, with 15 bases sitting between them. CDR3 bases: TGTGCCAGCTCTCTATGGGACTTTTACAATGAGCAGTTCTTC. Encoded protein: CASSLWDFYNEQFF.

The rearrangement uses TRBV7-6 and TRBJ1-1; 7 nucleotides line up with TRBD1. In germline, CDR1 is SGHVS, CDR2 FNYEAQ. This CDR3 comprises 17 residues. The trim removed 6 bases at V and 2 bases at J, leaving 15 bases unmatched. The CDR3 loop is CASSRDPDRNLNTEAFF. DNA of the CDR3: TGTGCCAGCAGTCGTGATCCGGACAGGAACTTAAACACTGAAGCTTTCTTT.

This chain joins TRBV7-9 and TRBJ1-1; weak D call: TRBD1 (5 bases). The CDR3 is made up of 11 amino acids. Trimming left V 3 bases short and J 11 bases short, with 10 bases between. Germline V gives CDR1 SEHNR, CDR2 FQNEAQ (reference sequence). CDR3 sequence: CASSFGGDAFF. CDR3 DNA sequence: TGTGCCAGCAGCTTCGGGGGGGACGCTTTCTTT.

The CDR3 loop is CASATSGGEGEQFF. The CDR3 region has the DNA TGTGCCAGTGCGACTAGCGGGGGGGAGGGTGAGCAGTTCTTC. The chain carries TRBV19 and TRBJ2-1, with 14 bases lining up with TRBD2. CDR3 length: 14 residues. Trimming at V came to 8 bases and at J to 9 bases, leaving 6 bases not matched to a gene. Germline lookup yields CDR1 LNHDA and CDR2 SQIVND (reference sequence).

The CDR3 reads CASSAGQGVDEQYF. In nucleotides, the CDR3 is TGTGCCAGTAGTGCGGGACAGGGCGTCGACGAGCAGTACTTC. This chain joins TRBV19 and TRBJ2-7, with 9 bases aligning to TRBD1. Germline loops: CDR1 LNHDA, CDR2 SQIVND (reference sequence). There are 14 residues in the CDR3. Losses at the gene ends were 5 bases for V and 5 bases for J; bases not matched to a gene: 7.

This chain uses TRBV6-5 with TRBJ2-7; D is unclear. CDR1 and CDR2 (germline): MNHEY, SVGAGI. V lost 0 bases, J lost 5 bases, and 11 bases lay in between. CDR3 length equals 14 residues. This CDR3 reads CASSYSSPGNEQYF. The CDR3 nucleotides read TGTGCCAGCAGTTACTCGAGTCCCGGAAACGAGCAGTACTTC.

The table lists this clone with a count of one. The chain couples TRBV2 to TRBJ2-2; D is undetermined. CDR1 and CDR2 from the germline V gene are SNHLY and FYNNEI. CDR3 length: 12 residues. The V and J ends lost 5 bases and 3 bases respectively, with 4 bases between them. In nucleotides, the CDR3 is TGTGCCAGCAGTTCGTACACCGGGGAGCTGTTTTTT. This encodes CASSSYTGELFF.

This rearrangement joins TRBV13 to TRBJ1-2, with 8 positions matching TRBD1. This CDR3 is 18 amino acids long. Germline CDR1 and CDR2: PRHDT and FYEKMQ (reference sequence). Germline trimming cut 4 bases from V and 1 base from J; bases unmatched to any gene: 14. CDR3 protein: CASSSTGEDNPGNYGYTF. CDR3 DNA: TGTGCCAGCAGCTCGACAGGGGAAGATAATCCGGGTAACTATGGCTACACCTTC.

The rearrangement uses TRBV7-8 and TRBJ2-7; 10 bases line up with TRBD1. J lost 3 bases, V lost 5 bases, and 4 bases had no gene match. Germline CDR1 reads SGHVS; CDR2 reads FQNEAQ. CDR3 length: 14 amino acids. CDR3 sequence: CASSDRDRGYEQYF. The CDR3 DNA is TGTGCCAGCAGCGACCGGGACAGGGGCTACGAGCAGTACTTC.

The V call is TRBV6-1, the J call TRBJ2-7, with no clear D. The CDR3 has 13 residues. V lost 5 bases to trimming and J lost 1 base, with 9 bases between them. The germline V gene encodes CDR1 MNHNS and CDR2 SASEGT. The DNA of the CDR3 is TGTGCCAGCAGTCACAGAACATCCTACGAGCAGTACTTC. It encodes CASSHRTSYEQYF.

CDR3 DNA sequence: TGTGCCAGCAGTGCCGCGTCGGTTAGGACTAGCGGGGGCACAGATACGCAGTATTTT. Residues: CASSAASVRTSGGTDTQYF. This sequence joins TRBV27 and TRBJ2-3; TRBD2 agrees at 12 bases. Germline values: CDR1 MNHEY, CDR2 SMNVEV (reference sequence). The CDR3 length is 19 residues. The trim removed 5 bases at V and 1 base at J, leaving 13 bases unmatched.

In its sample, this clone was seen a few times. The gene calls are TRBV5-1 and TRBJ1-1; D perhaps matches TRBD1 (5 bases). V gave up 3 bases and J gave up 0 bases, with 18 bases separating them. Germline V gene sequence: CDR1 SGHRS, CDR2 YFSETQ. There are 17 residues in the CDR3. CDR3 in DNA: TGCGCCAGCAGCTCGAAGTTGCAGGGAGGAATGAACACTGAAGCTTTCTTT. Translation: CASSSKLQGGMNTEAFF.